Below, one T cell receptor (beta chain) is given with its context. The sample originates from a study of blood T cell repertoires in COVID-19. The wider study: COVID-19 samples collected from the United States, Italy and Spain covered acute and convalescent phases. PBMCs, B-cell-depleted T cells, or T cells provided the cDNA or gDNA that made up the material.

CDR3 length: 14 residues. Looked up from germline, CDR1 is SQVTM and CDR2 is ANQGSEA. J gave up 12 bases and V 2 bases, and 12 bases lay outside the gene matches. The protocol was immunoSEQ multiplex PCR, while the TCRdb copy is restricted to in-frame clones and leaves out a portion. The data show some 80,000 clones, 80% to 90% seen once. The gene calls are TRBV29-1 and TRBJ2-1; 8 bases fit TRBD2. This receptor was taken from a woman in her 50s with acute or convalescent COVID-19. Sample: peripheral blood. The CDR3 DNA reads as TGCAGCGTTGAACATAGCGGGAAACTTAAAGGGCAGTTCTTC. Translating it yields CSVEHSGKLKGQFF.